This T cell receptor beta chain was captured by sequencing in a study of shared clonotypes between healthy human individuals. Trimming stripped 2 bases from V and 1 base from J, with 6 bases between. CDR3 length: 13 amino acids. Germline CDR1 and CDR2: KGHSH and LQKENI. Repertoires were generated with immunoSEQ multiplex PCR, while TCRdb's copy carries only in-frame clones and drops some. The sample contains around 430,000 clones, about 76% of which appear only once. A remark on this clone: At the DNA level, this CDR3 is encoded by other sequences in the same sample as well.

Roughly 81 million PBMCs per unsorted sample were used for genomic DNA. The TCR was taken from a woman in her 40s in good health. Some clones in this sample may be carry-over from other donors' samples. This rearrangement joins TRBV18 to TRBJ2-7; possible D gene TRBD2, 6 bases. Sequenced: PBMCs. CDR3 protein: CASSPGGSYEQYF. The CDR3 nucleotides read TGTGCCAGCTCACCAGGGGGGTCCTACGAGCAGTACTTC. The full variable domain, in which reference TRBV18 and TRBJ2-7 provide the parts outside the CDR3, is NAGVMQNPRHLVRRRGQEARLRCSPMKGHSHVYWYRQLPEEGLKFMVYLQKENIIDESGMPKERFSAEFPKEGPSILRIQQVVRGDSAAYFCASSPGGSYEQYFGPGTRLTVT.